This T cell receptor beta chain is drawn from a study of cytomegalovirus exposure and HLA in healthy donors. Study conclusions and caveats: Analyses of presence/absence relied on an assumption of roughly uniform sequencing depth across donors. As a later analysis showed, a missense DCLRE1C variant was linked to trimming of TCR beta V- and J-genes. Per published accounts, TCR beta sequences correctly predicted the HLA-A and HLA-B alleles of most subjects.

A note on this clone: The antigen remains unidentified.

Use of 60 Vbeta and 13 Jbeta primers characterized the PCR. Libraries were prepared by immunoSEQ multiplex PCR; TCRdb keeps only in-frame clonotypes and omits some of them. The sample has 140,000 or so clones; roughly 62% are singletons. Germline V gives CDR1 KGHSH, CDR2 LQKENI. With V trimmed by 2 bases and J by 6 bases, 7 bases remained unmatched. This CDR3 has 15 residues. The chain joins TRBV18 to TRBJ2-4; 7 bases agree with TRBD1. The receptor comes from a male donor in good health and CMV-seronegative. The sequencing input was PBMCs. The CDR3 DNA reads TGTGCCAGCTCACCATTAAGGGGGCCAGGAAACATTCAGTACTTC. It yields the protein CASSPLRGPGNIQYF.